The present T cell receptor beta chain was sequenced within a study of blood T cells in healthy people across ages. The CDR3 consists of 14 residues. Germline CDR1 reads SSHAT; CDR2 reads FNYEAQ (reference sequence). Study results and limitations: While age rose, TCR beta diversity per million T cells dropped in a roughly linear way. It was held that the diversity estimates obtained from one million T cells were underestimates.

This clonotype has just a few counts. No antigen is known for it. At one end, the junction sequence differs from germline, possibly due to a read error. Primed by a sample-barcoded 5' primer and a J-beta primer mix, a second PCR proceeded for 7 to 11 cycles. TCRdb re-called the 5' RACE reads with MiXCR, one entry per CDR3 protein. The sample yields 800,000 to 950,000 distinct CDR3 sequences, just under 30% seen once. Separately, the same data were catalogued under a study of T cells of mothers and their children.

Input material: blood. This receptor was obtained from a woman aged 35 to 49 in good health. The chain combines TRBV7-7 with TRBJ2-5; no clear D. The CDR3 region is CASSLDPGQETQYF. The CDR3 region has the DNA TGTGCTAGCAGCTTAGACCCCGGACAAGAGACCCAGTACTTC.